The 18 T cell receptor beta chains given below trace back to one sample, sequenced in a study of blood T cell repertoires in COVID-19. Sequencing used immunoSEQ multiplex PCR; TCRdb keeps in-frame clones, though not all of them. The sample includes approximately 80,000 clones, under 85% of them seen just once. Sequencing used peripheral blood. These receptor sequences come from a woman in her sixties or seventies with acute or convalescent COVID-19.

This chain uses TRBV7-2 with TRBJ1-2; D gene ambiguous. V was pared by 7 bases and J by 9 bases, with 9 bases between. Germline V lookup: CDR1 SGHTA, CDR2 FQGNSA. The CDR3 runs 10 residues. This CDR3 reads CASNKLSYTF. Written as DNA, the CDR3 is TGTGCCAGCAATAAACTCAGCTACACCTTC.

The V and J genes are TRBV5-1 and TRBJ2-5; tentatively, D is TRBD1 (5 bases). V was pared by 4 bases and J by 4 bases, with 11 bases between. The CDR3 consists of 13 residues. From germline, CDR1 is SGHRS and CDR2 YFSETQ. CDR3 residues: CASSPTTGETQYF. CDR3 nucleotides: TGCGCCAGCAGCCCCACTACAGGAGAGACCCAGTACTTC.

CDR3 bases: TGCGCCAGCAGCTCCTTAGACAGGGGAGGCACTGAAGCTTTCTTT. It codes for CASSSLDRGGTEAFF. This chain uses TRBV5-1 with TRBJ1-1; 8 nucleotides align to TRBD1. After removal of 3 bases from V and 4 bases from J, the junction contained 8 bases not matched to a gene. The CDR3 sequence is 15 residues long. CDR1 and CDR2 from the germline V gene are SGHRS and YFSETQ.

The chain has TRBV7-3 and TRBJ2-2; D gene ambiguous. Trimming took off 4 bases at V and 2 bases at J, with 5 bases between the two ends. Germline CDR1 is SGHTA and CDR2 is FQGTGA. The CDR3 totals 13 residues. CDR3 bases: TGTGCCAGCAGCTCACATAACACCGGGGAGCTGTTTTTT. Residues: CASSSHNTGELFF.

The chain uses TRBV24-1 and TRBJ2-3; 7 bases are shared with TRBD1. Germline V gene data show CDR1 as KGHDR and CDR2 as SFDVKD. The length of the CDR3 is 15 residues. V dropped 6 bases and J dropped 3; count of bases not matched to a gene: 8. CDR3 nucleotide sequence: TGTGCCACCAGTAAAGGGGGCGAGTTGACAGATACGCAGTATTTT. This gives the protein CATSKGGELTDTQYF.

The J gene is TRBJ2-2, the V gene TRBV11-3; no reliable D call. Germline CDR1 and CDR2: SGHNT and YENEEA. The CDR3 is 14 amino acids. Deletions cut 5 bases from V and 3 bases from J, with 10 bases between. The chain's CDR3 is CASSQEQYTGELFF. The CDR3 DNA is TGTGCCAGCAGCCAAGAACAGTACACCGGGGAGCTGTTTTTT.

This clone has just one count. The chain employs TRBV2 and TRBJ2-3; perhaps TRBD2 as D (5 bases). The ends were cut back, 8 bases at V and 4 bases at J, with 13 bases in the middle. The length of the CDR3 is 13 residues. Per the germline V gene, CDR1 is SNHLY and CDR2 is FYNNEI. CDR3 region: CASGKGEADTQYF. The CDR3 DNA reads TGTGCCAGCGGAAAGGGAGAGGCAGATACGCAGTATTTT.

This clone came up once. This chain uses TRBV28 with TRBJ2-7, with no clear D. Germline lookup yields CDR1 MDHEN and CDR2 SYDVKM. This CDR3 comprises 11 residues. V was shortened by 5 bases and J by 2 bases, with 4 bases between the two germline ends. The CDR3 loop reads CASSPAYEQYF. CDR3 DNA: TGTGCCAGCAGTCCCGCCTACGAGCAGTACTTC.

V and J are TRBV19 and TRBJ1-5, with D hard to call. This CDR3 region has 15 residues. Trimming removed 9 bases at V and 2 bases at J, with 17 bases between. CDR1 is LNHDA and CDR2 is SQIVND in the germline V gene (reference sequence). The CDR3 sequence is CASNGKGLGNQPQHF. The CDR3 nucleotides read TGTGCCAGCAACGGGAAGGGCTTGGGCAATCAGCCCCAGCATTTT. Full variable domain (missing parts from reference TRBV19 and TRBJ1-5): DGGITQSPKYLFRKEGQNVTLSCEQNLNHDAMYWYRQDPGQGLRLIYYSQIVNDFQKGDIAEGYSVSREKKESFPLTVTSAQKNPTAFYLCASNGKGLGNQPQHFGDGTRLSIL.

The V gene is TRBV12-5, the J gene TRBJ1-3, with 8 bases that match TRBD1. The germline gives CDR1 LGHNT, CDR2 FRNRAP. The V and J ends lost 6 bases and 3 bases, in that order; junction bases with no gene match: 7. CDR3 length: 15 residues. The CDR3 reads CASGPWTGFGNTIYF. The CDR3, as DNA: TGTGCTAGTGGCCCATGGACAGGGTTTGGAAACACCATATATTTT.

The chain combines TRBV2 with TRBJ1-5; D may be TRBD1 (6 bases). Germline V gives CDR1 SNHLY, CDR2 FYNNEI. This CDR3 comprises 13 residues. V was trimmed by 10 bases and J by 0 bases, leaving 10 bases between them. The CDR3 region is CATSDSSNQPQHF. In DNA, the CDR3 is TGTGCCACTTCGGACAGTAGCAATCAGCCCCAGCATTTT.

CDR3 loop: CASRRLGTGGSGYTF. The CDR3, as DNA: TGTGCCAGCAGGAGGTTGGGGACAGGGGGCTCTGGCTACACCTTC. The V and J genes are TRBV2 and TRBJ1-2; TRBD1 matches 12 bases. Germline V lookup: CDR1 SNHLY, CDR2 FYNNEI. After removal of 6 bases from V and 7 bases from J, the junction contained 9 bases not matched to a gene. The CDR3 runs 15 residues.

As concerns this clone: The sample carries other DNA sequences with the same CDR3. The V gene is TRBV15, the J gene TRBJ1-2; D is unresolved. The CDR3 runs 12 residues. Germline loops: CDR1 LNHNV, CDR2 YYDKDF (reference sequence). V lost 0 bases to trimming and J lost 4 bases, with 3 bases between them. The CDR3 bases are TGTGCCACCAGCAGAGACTCCTATGGCTACACCTTC. Its translation: CATSRDSYGYTF.

The chain recombines TRBV3-1 (or the pseudogene TRBV3-2) with TRBJ1-5; TRBD1 is a possible D gene (5 bases). V lost 1 base and J lost 2, with 6 bases in between. The CDR3 has 14 amino acids. Germline CDR1 LGHDT, CDR2 YNNKEL (reference sequence). The CDR3 loop is CASSQGGGNQPQHF. CDR3 nucleotide sequence: TGTGCCAGCAGCCAAGGGGGGGGCAATCAGCCCCAGCATTTT.

The chain has TRBV7-6 and TRBJ2-2; D remains ambiguous. The CDR3 runs to 14 residues. V was cut by 3 bases and J by 3 bases, with 8 bases left in between. CDR1 is SGHVS, CDR2 FNYEAQ, per germline. The DNA for the CDR3 is TGTGCCAGCAGCTTTTTGAGAGACACCGGGGAGCTGTTTTTT. Translating it yields CASSFLRDTGELFF. Full variable domain (rest looked up from reference TRBV7-6 and TRBJ2-2): GAGVSQSPRYKVTKRGQDVALRCDPISGHVSLYWYRQALGQGPEFLTYFNYEAQQDKSGLPNDRFSAERPEGSISTLTIQRTEQRDSAMYRCASSFLRDTGELFFGEGSRLTVL.

The chain recombines TRBV28 with TRBJ1-5, with TRBD1 matching over 9 bases. The CDR3 covers 16 residues. V shed 6 bases, J shed 0 bases, and the junction held 6 bases outside the gene matches. From germline, CDR1 is MDHEN and CDR2 SYDVKM. CDR3: CASSRKQGASNQPQHF. CDR3 nucleotide sequence: TGTGCCAGCAGCCGGAAACAGGGGGCTAGCAATCAGCCCCAGCATTTT.

The CDR3 here is CAISPETGVYEQYF. DNA for the CDR3: TGTGCCATCAGTCCCGAGACAGGGGTGTACGAGCAGTACTTC. The chain has TRBV10-3 and TRBJ2-7; 8 bases agree with TRBD1. Trimming at V came to 5 bases and at J to 4 bases, leaving 7 bases not matched to a gene. The CDR3 sequence is 14 residues long. Germline V gene data show CDR1 as ENHRY and CDR2 as SYGVKD.

The CDR3 protein is CASSWRAPSGGRNEQFF. For the CDR3, the DNA is TGTGCCAGCAGCTGGCGGGCCCCTAGCGGGGGCCGGAATGAGCAGTTCTTC. The genes are TRBV5-5 and TRBJ2-1; TRBD2 matches 10 bases. CDR1 is SGHKS, CDR2 YYEKEE, per germline (reference sequence). The CDR3 sequence is 17 residues long. J was trimmed by 7 bases and V by 3 bases; bases with no gene match: 13.